A selection of T cell receptor beta chains follows, all from one sample in a study of T cell repertoires in cytomegalovirus infection. Each CDR3 protein is one row after TCRdb ran MiXCR on the reads. The data show approximately 400,000 distinct CDR3 sequences, with roughly a third seen just once and roughly an eighth held by the top ten. Sequenced: PBMCs. The receptor source for this set is a human donor in good health (CMV status not recorded). Some clones in this sample may be carry-over from other donors' samples. CDR3s include the opening cysteine and the closing phenylalanine or tryptophan. D genes are given only for firm matches. Only part of the rows carry a size: once, few, many, or a class if the clone is expanded.

d_call: TRBD1
clone_size: NA
j_call: TRBJ2-7
v_call: TRBV20-1
cdr3_length: 14
cdr3_aa: CSAPYGTVTYEQYF
cdr3_nt: TGCAGTGCTCCTTACGGGACAGTAACCTACGAGCAGTACTTC

d_call: NA
clone_size: many
j_call: TRBJ1-1
v_call: TRBV11-3
cdr3_length: 14
cdr3_aa: CASRFRLDEGPAFF
cdr3_nt: TGTGCCAGCAGGTTTAGGCTGGACGAAGGGCCGGCTTTCTTT

d_call: NA
clone_size: NA
j_call: TRBJ2-5
v_call: TRBV27
cdr3_length: 12
cdr3_aa: CASSPMGGAQYF
cdr3_nt: TGTGCCAGCAGCCCCATGGGTGGGGCCCAGTACTTC

d_call: NA
clone_size: many
j_call: TRBJ2-2
v_call: TRBV11-1
cdr3_length: 14
cdr3_aa: CASSLEASTGELFF
cdr3_nt: TGTGCCAGCAGCTTAGAGGCTAGCACCGGGGAGCTGTTTTTT

d_call: NA
clone_size: NA
j_call: TRBJ1-1
v_call: TRBV4-1
cdr3_length: 15
cdr3_aa: CASSPLLDGNTEAFF
cdr3_nt: TGCGCCAGCAGCCCATTACTCGACGGGAACACTGAAGCTTTCTTT

d_call: NA
clone_size: NA
j_call: TRBJ2-7
v_call: TRBV20-1
cdr3_length: 12
cdr3_aa: CSARAGASEQYF
cdr3_nt: TGCAGTGCTAGGGCGGGGGCAAGCGAGCAGTACTTC

d_call: TRBD1
clone_size: NA
j_call: TRBJ2-7
v_call: TRBV28
cdr3_length: 13
cdr3_aa: CASTPGQNTEQYF
cdr3_nt: TGTGCCAGTACTCCGGGACAGAATACCGAGCAGTACTTC

d_call: NA
clone_size: few
j_call: TRBJ1-6
v_call: TRBV4-1
cdr3_length: 15
cdr3_aa: CASSQVQGSNSPLHF
cdr3_nt: TGCGCCAGCAGCCAAGTACAGGGTTCTAATTCACCCCTCCACTTT

d_call: NA
clone_size: many
j_call: TRBJ2-7
v_call: TRBV7-2
cdr3_length: 18
cdr3_aa: CASSLAPGGDIYSYEQYF
cdr3_nt: TGTGCCAGCAGCTTAGCCCCGGGGGGCGACATCTACTCCTACGAGCAGTACTTC

d_call: NA
clone_size: NA
j_call: TRBJ2-2
v_call: TRBV6-5
cdr3_length: 14
cdr3_aa: CASSYSPSTGELFF
cdr3_nt: TGTGCCAGCAGTTACTCTCCCAGTACCGGGGAGCTGTTTTTT

d_call: NA
clone_size: NA
j_call: TRBJ1-2
v_call: TRBV19
cdr3_length: 14
cdr3_aa: CASILSGTGSGYTF
cdr3_nt: TGTGCCAGTATCTTATCGGGTACAGGTTCTGGCTACACCTTC

d_call: NA
clone_size: few
j_call: TRBJ1-6
v_call: TRBV28
cdr3_length: 15
cdr3_aa: CASSGGGQQGSPLHF
cdr3_nt: TGTGCCAGCAGCGGGGGTGGACAGCAGGGCTCACCCCTCCACTTT

d_call: NA
clone_size: few
j_call: TRBJ1-4
v_call: TRBV4-3
cdr3_length: 16
cdr3_aa: CASSPTMDSDHEKLFF
cdr3_nt: TGCGCCAGCAGCCCGACGATGGACAGCGACCATGAAAAACTGTTTTTT

d_call: NA
clone_size: NA
j_call: TRBJ2-5
v_call: TRBV7-7
cdr3_length: 14
cdr3_aa: CASSSRGAVETQYF
cdr3_nt: TGTGCCAGCAGCTCTAGGGGGGCCGTAGAAACCCAGTACTTC

d_call: NA
clone_size: NA
j_call: TRBJ2-1
v_call: TRBV5-1
cdr3_length: 16
cdr3_aa: CASHSPVLNSYNEQFF
cdr3_nt: TGCGCCAGCCACTCACCTGTACTAAACTCCTACAATGAGCAGTTCTTC

d_call: TRBD1
clone_size: NA
j_call: TRBJ2-7
v_call: TRBV12-3/TRBV12-4
cdr3_length: 13
cdr3_aa: CASRQGARYEQYF
cdr3_nt: TGTGCCAGCAGACAGGGGGCAAGGTACGAGCAGTACTTC

d_call: NA
clone_size: NA
j_call: TRBJ1-2
v_call: TRBV6-6
cdr3_length: 15
cdr3_aa: CASSPGGQIKHGYTF
cdr3_nt: TGTGCCAGCAGTCCCGGTGGTCAGATTAAGCATGGCTACACCTTC

d_call: NA
clone_size: NA
j_call: TRBJ2-7
v_call: TRBV14
cdr3_length: 14
cdr3_aa: CASSQIQRDYEQYF
cdr3_nt: TGTGCCAGCAGCCAAATCCAACGGGACTACGAGCAGTACTTC

d_call: NA
clone_size: NA
j_call: TRBJ2-7
v_call: TRBV10-3
cdr3_length: 14
cdr3_aa: CAIQRDKNSYEQYF
cdr3_nt: TGTGCCATACAAAGGGACAAAAACTCCTACGAGCAGTACTTC

d_call: TRBD2
clone_size: NA
j_call: TRBJ2-1
v_call: TRBV7-8
cdr3_length: 15
cdr3_aa: CASSYTSGGANEQFF
cdr3_nt: TGTGCCAGCAGCTACACTAGCGGGGGGGCGAATGAGCAGTTCTTC

d_call: NA
clone_size: NA
j_call: TRBJ2-2
v_call: TRBV7-6
cdr3_length: 12
cdr3_aa: CASSFLVGELFF
cdr3_nt: TGTGCCAGCAGCTTCTTGGTCGGGGAGCTGTTTTTT

d_call: TRBD2
clone_size: NA
j_call: TRBJ2-3
v_call: TRBV2
cdr3_length: 15
cdr3_aa: CASSGTSGYTDTQYF
cdr3_nt: TGTGCCAGCAGTGGGACTAGCGGATACACAGATACGCAGTATTTT

d_call: TRBD1
clone_size: NA
j_call: TRBJ2-3
v_call: TRBV6-1
cdr3_length: 14
cdr3_aa: CASHRDRGGDTQYF
cdr3_nt: TGTGCCAGCCACCGGGACAGGGGGGGAGATACGCAGTATTTT

d_call: NA
clone_size: NA
j_call: TRBJ2-5
v_call: TRBV12-3/TRBV12-4
cdr3_length: 16
cdr3_aa: CASSDVRDSGGETQYF
cdr3_nt: TGTGCCAGCAGTGACGTGCGGGACAGCGGTGGAGAGACCCAGTACTTC

d_call: NA
clone_size: once
j_call: TRBJ1-2
v_call: TRBV5-6
cdr3_length: 14
cdr3_aa: CASSLYQLNYGYTF
cdr3_nt: TGTGCCAGCAGCTTGTACCAGCTTAACTATGGCTACACCTTC

d_call: NA
clone_size: NA
j_call: TRBJ1-5
v_call: TRBV6-1
cdr3_length: 15
cdr3_aa: CASIEGRLSNQPQHF
cdr3_nt: TGTGCCAGCATTGAAGGGCGGCTTAGCAATCAGCCCCAGCATTTT

d_call: TRBD2
clone_size: few
j_call: TRBJ2-3
v_call: TRBV7-2
cdr3_length: 17
cdr3_aa: CASSLSRTSRVSDTQYF
cdr3_nt: TGTGCCAGCAGCTTATCTCGGACTAGCAGGGTCTCAGATACGCAGTATTTT

d_call: NA
clone_size: NA
j_call: TRBJ1-1
v_call: TRBV29-1
cdr3_length: 12
cdr3_aa: CSVGSSETEAFF
cdr3_nt: TGCAGCGTTGGAAGTTCGGAGACTGAAGCTTTCTTT

d_call: NA
clone_size: few
j_call: TRBJ1-2
v_call: TRBV9
cdr3_length: 18
cdr3_aa: CASSVNKMGRDPAYGYTF
cdr3_nt: TGTGCCAGCAGCGTCAACAAAATGGGCAGGGATCCTGCCTATGGCTACACCTTC

d_call: NA
clone_size: many
j_call: TRBJ2-7
v_call: TRBV7-8
cdr3_length: 15
cdr3_aa: CASSSQIVVSYEQYF
cdr3_nt: TGTGCCAGCAGCTCTCAGATTGTCGTCTCCTACGAGCAGTACTTC

d_call: NA
clone_size: many
j_call: TRBJ1-1
v_call: TRBV7-2
cdr3_length: 14
cdr3_aa: CASSLATGGTEAFF
cdr3_nt: TGTGCCAGCAGCTTAGCGACGGGAGGCACTGAAGCTTTCTTT

d_call: NA
clone_size: few
j_call: TRBJ2-1
v_call: TRBV12-3/TRBV12-4
cdr3_length: 15
cdr3_aa: CASSFRGGGGNEQFF
cdr3_nt: TGTGCCAGCAGTTTTCGAGGGGGAGGGGGCAATGAGCAGTTCTTC

d_call: NA
clone_size: NA
j_call: TRBJ1-5
v_call: TRBV12-3/TRBV12-4
cdr3_length: 15
cdr3_aa: CASSLEGVNNQPQHF
cdr3_nt: TGTGCCAGCAGTTTAGAGGGGGTGAACAATCAGCCCCAGCATTTT

d_call: TRBD1
clone_size: many
j_call: TRBJ1-2
v_call: TRBV12-3/TRBV12-4
cdr3_length: 15
cdr3_aa: CASSSRQGASYGYTF
cdr3_nt: TGTGCCAGCAGTTCGCGACAGGGGGCGAGCTATGGCTACACCTTC

d_call: NA
clone_size: many
j_call: TRBJ2-2
v_call: TRBV12-3/TRBV12-4
cdr3_length: 12
cdr3_aa: CASTPDRGELFF
cdr3_nt: TGTGCCAGCACCCCGGACCGAGGGGAGCTGTTTTTT

d_call: NA
clone_size: many
j_call: TRBJ1-1
v_call: TRBV10-3
cdr3_length: 16
cdr3_aa: CAISVSPRAVHTEAFF
cdr3_nt: TGTGCCATCAGTGTCTCGCCCAGGGCGGTGCACACTGAAGCTTTCTTT

d_call: TRBD1
clone_size: many
j_call: TRBJ1-1
v_call: TRBV12-3/TRBV12-4
cdr3_length: 13
cdr3_aa: CASSGTGKAEAFF
cdr3_nt: TGTGCCAGCAGCGGGACAGGGAAAGCTGAAGCTTTCTTT

d_call: NA
clone_size: few
j_call: TRBJ2-2
v_call: TRBV12-3/TRBV12-4
cdr3_length: 14
cdr3_aa: CASSSDSSTGELFF
cdr3_nt: TGTGCCAGCAGTTCCGACAGTTCCACCGGGGAGCTGTTTTTT

d_call: TRBD1
clone_size: many
j_call: TRBJ1-1
v_call: TRBV7-3
cdr3_length: 14
cdr3_aa: CASSTQGGNTEAFF
cdr3_nt: TGTGCCAGCAGCACGCAGGGGGGGAACACTGAAGCTTTCTTT

d_call: NA
clone_size: NA
j_call: TRBJ2-7
v_call: TRBV6-2/TRBV6-3
cdr3_length: 15
cdr3_aa: CASSYSGFVTYEQYF
cdr3_nt: TGTGCCAGCAGTTACTCGGGGTTTGTCACCTACGAGCAGTACTTC

d_call: TRBD1
clone_size: NA
j_call: TRBJ2-7
v_call: TRBV7-6
cdr3_length: 16
cdr3_aa: CASSPLGQGVSYEQYF
cdr3_nt: TGTGCCAGCAGCCCCCTGGGACAGGGAGTGTCCTACGAGCAGTACTTC

d_call: NA
clone_size: few
j_call: TRBJ1-2
v_call: TRBV6-1
cdr3_length: 15
cdr3_aa: CASSEDRSSLGGYTF
cdr3_nt: TGTGCCAGCAGTGAAGACAGGTCTTCTCTGGGGGGCTACACCTTC

d_call: TRBD2
clone_size: few
j_call: TRBJ2-3
v_call: TRBV4-3
cdr3_length: 18
cdr3_aa: CASSQESAGGPGTDTQYF
cdr3_nt: TGCGCCAGCAGCCAAGAAAGCGCGGGGGGCCCCGGCACAGATACGCAGTATTTT

d_call: NA
clone_size: NA
j_call: TRBJ2-7
v_call: TRBV4-1
cdr3_length: 15
cdr3_aa: CASSREGVFGHEQYF
cdr3_nt: TGCGCCAGCAGCCGCGAAGGGGTTTTTGGCCACGAGCAGTACTTC

d_call: TRBD1
clone_size: NA
j_call: TRBJ2-7
v_call: TRBV6-5
cdr3_length: 16
cdr3_aa: CASSPPPPGQGYEQYF
cdr3_nt: TGTGCCAGCAGTCCCCCCCCGCCGGGACAGGGCTACGAGCAGTACTTC

d_call: NA
clone_size: NA
j_call: TRBJ1-1
v_call: TRBV12-3/TRBV12-4
cdr3_length: 11
cdr3_aa: CASTPGTEAFF
cdr3_nt: TGTGCCAGCACACCGGGGACTGAAGCTTTCTTT

d_call: TRBD2
clone_size: NA
j_call: TRBJ2-1
v_call: TRBV6-2/TRBV6-3
cdr3_length: 15
cdr3_aa: CASSSLAGTNNEQFF
cdr3_nt: TGTGCCAGCAGTTCTTTAGCGGGGACAAACAATGAGCAGTTCTTC

d_call: NA
clone_size: many
j_call: TRBJ2-5
v_call: TRBV7-2
cdr3_length: 16
cdr3_aa: CASSLGGSASQETQYF
cdr3_nt: TGTGCCAGCAGCTTAGGCGGCAGTGCAAGCCAAGAGACCCAGTACTTC

d_call: NA
clone_size: few
j_call: TRBJ2-1
v_call: TRBV12-3/TRBV12-4
cdr3_length: 14
cdr3_aa: CASSDVSSYNEQFF
cdr3_nt: TGTGCCAGCAGCGATGTGAGCTCCTACAATGAGCAGTTCTTC

d_call: TRBD1
clone_size: NA
j_call: TRBJ2-2
v_call: TRBV7-6
cdr3_length: 16
cdr3_aa: CASSRTGGPNTGELFF
cdr3_nt: TGTGCCAGCAGCCGGACAGGGGGGCCCAACACCGGGGAGCTGTTTTTT

d_call: NA
clone_size: NA
j_call: TRBJ1-2
v_call: TRBV9
cdr3_length: 14
cdr3_aa: CASSPRPHGYGYTF
cdr3_nt: TGTGCCAGCAGCCCCCGACCCCACGGGTATGGCTACACCTTC

d_call: NA
clone_size: NA
j_call: TRBJ1-1
v_call: TRBV5-5
cdr3_length: 15
cdr3_aa: CASSLVTQTNTEAFF
cdr3_nt: TGTGCCAGCAGCTTGGTGACGCAGACGAACACTGAAGCTTTCTTT

d_call: NA
clone_size: few
j_call: TRBJ2-7
v_call: TRBV7-2
cdr3_length: 13
cdr3_aa: CASSPGTPNEQYF
cdr3_nt: TGTGCCAGCAGCCCAGGGACGCCTAATGAGCAGTACTTC

d_call: NA
clone_size: NA
j_call: TRBJ2-6
v_call: TRBV7-8
cdr3_length: 14
cdr3_aa: CASSSTGGANVLTF
cdr3_nt: TGTGCCAGCAGCTCCACCGGCGGGGCCAACGTCCTGACTTTC

d_call: TRBD2
clone_size: few
j_call: TRBJ2-1
v_call: TRBV11-1
cdr3_length: 16
cdr3_aa: CASSWTSGGDGNEQFF
cdr3_nt: TGTGCCAGCAGCTGGACTAGCGGGGGGGATGGAAATGAGCAGTTCTTC